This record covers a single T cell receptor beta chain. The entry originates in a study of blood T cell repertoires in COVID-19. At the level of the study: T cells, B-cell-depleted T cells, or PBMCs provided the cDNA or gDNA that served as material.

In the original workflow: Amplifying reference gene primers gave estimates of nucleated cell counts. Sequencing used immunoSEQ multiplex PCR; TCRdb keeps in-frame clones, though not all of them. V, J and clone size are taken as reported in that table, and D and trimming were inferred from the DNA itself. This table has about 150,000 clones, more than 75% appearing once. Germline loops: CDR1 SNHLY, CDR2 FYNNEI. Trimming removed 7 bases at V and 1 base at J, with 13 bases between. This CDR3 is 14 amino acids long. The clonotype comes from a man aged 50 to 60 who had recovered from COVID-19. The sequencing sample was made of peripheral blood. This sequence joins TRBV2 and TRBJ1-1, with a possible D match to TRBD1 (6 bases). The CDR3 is CASIQGPGNTEAFF. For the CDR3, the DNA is TGTGCCAGCATACAGGGTCCCGGGAACACTGAAGCTTTCTTT.